The 10 T cell receptor beta chains given below trace back to one sample, sequenced in a study of CD8 T cells in Susac syndrome. Reverse transcription of about 0.5 to 1 ug RNA used random hexamers. TCRdb passed the immunoSEQ multiplex PCR reads through MiXCR, listing each CDR3 protein once. The sample comprises some 190,000 distinct CDR3 sequences, 80% to 95% of which are singletons, and 0.095% to 0.12% rests with the top ten. The sample comprised CD4+ T cells from PBMCs. The receptors stem from a human donor in good health.

This clonotype was detected only once. V usage is TRBV6-5 and J usage is TRBJ2-4; maybe TRBD1 (6 bases). CDR1 is MNHEY and CDR2 is SVGAGI in the germline V gene. V was clipped by 6 bases and J by 0 bases, with 9 bases between them. CDR3 size: 14 residues. Written as DNA, the CDR3 is TGTGCCAGCAGCCCCAGGGGAGCCAAAAACATTCAGTACTTC. Translated, it gives CASSPRGAKNIQYF.

As for this clonotype: At one end the junction does not follow the germline gene, possibly because of a read error. This chain uses TRBV3-1 with TRBJ2-1; TRBD2 matches at 13 bases. The CDR3 runs to 16 residues. CDR1 LGHDT and CDR2 YNNKEL come from the germline V gene (reference sequence). CDR3: CASTQLHTSGGAHRFF. The CDR3, as DNA: TGTGCCAGCACCCAACTCCATACTAGCGGGGGGGCCCACCGGTTCTTC.

The chain couples TRBV19 to TRBJ1-1; TRBD1 is a possible D gene (5 bases). Germline V lookup: CDR1 LNHDA, CDR2 SQIVND (reference sequence). The germline V and J ends were trimmed by 3 bases and 4 bases, with 9 bases remaining between them. The CDR3 covers 13 residues. The CDR3 region has the DNA TGTGCCAGTAGTATGGCAGGGCTCACTGAAGCTTTCTTT. Its protein product is CASSMAGLTEAFF.

The chain joins TRBV7-9 to TRBJ2-7, with TRBD1 identical over 7 bases. Trimming took 5 bases from V and 3 from J; bases not matched to a gene: 4. This CDR3 region has 13 residues. Germline loops: CDR1 SEHNR, CDR2 FQNEAQ (reference sequence). CDR3 in amino acids: CASSQTGNYEQYF. Written as DNA, the CDR3 is TGTGCCAGCAGCCAGACAGGGAACTACGAGCAGTACTTC.

This chain connects TRBV20-1 to TRBJ2-4, with D perhaps matching TRBD1 (6 bases). Trimming took 0 bases from V and 0 from J, leaving 15 bases between them. Germline V gives CDR1 DFQATT, CDR2 SNEGSKA (reference sequence). The CDR3 runs 17 residues. CDR3 sequence: CSARDLRDILAKNIQYF. The CDR3 DNA follows: TGCAGTGCTAGAGATCTAAGGGACATCCTAGCCAAAAACATTCAGTACTTC.

The chain carries TRBV30 and TRBJ1-1, with D perhaps TRBD1 (6 bases). CDR1 and CDR2 from the germline V gene are GTSNPN and SVGIG (reference sequence). Deletions cut 6 bases from V and 4 bases from J, with 18 bases between. This CDR3 is built from 14 residues. In DNA form, the CDR3 reads TGTGCCTGCGGCTACAGGGCGTTGGGCACTGAAGCTTTCTTT. Protein sequence: CACGYRALGTEAFF.

The genes are TRBV12-3 or TRBV12-4 and TRBJ1-1; no clear D. V was clipped by 1 base and J by 4 bases, with 7 bases between them. This CDR3 is built from 13 residues. The CDR3 sequence is CASSLGGPTEAFF. CDR3 DNA sequence: TGTGCCAGCAGTTTAGGCGGGCCCACTGAAGCTTTCTTT.

The J gene is TRBJ2-7, the V gene TRBV11-3; TRBD2 matches 7 bases. The CDR3 is 14 residues long. The V gene end was trimmed by 5 bases and the J gene end by 2 bases; junction bases not matched to a gene: 6. Germline CDR1 and CDR2: SGHNT and YENEEA. The CDR3, as DNA: TGTGCCAGCAGCCCGGGCGGGGGTACCTACGAGCAGTACTTC. Its translation is CASSPGGGTYEQYF.

The chain couples TRBV7-9 to TRBJ1-2; possible D gene TRBD1, 5 bases. The ends were cut back, 6 bases at V and 10 bases at J, with 18 bases in the middle. The CDR3 runs 13 residues. Germline V gene sequence: CDR1 SEHNR, CDR2 FQNEAQ (reference sequence). The CDR3 spells CASSHGPGEPYTF. The CDR3 bases are TGTGCCAGCAGTCATGGACCGGGGGAGCCCTACACCTTC.

CDR3 residues: CSVVDSTQYF. The CDR3 nucleotides read TGCAGCGTCGTTGACAGCACGCAGTATTTT. The V and J genes are TRBV29-1 and TRBJ2-3, with TRBD1 as a possible D gene (5 bases). This CDR3 has 10 amino acids. From germline, CDR1 is SQVTM and CDR2 ANQGSEA. Trimming took 6 bases from V and 9 from J, leaving 10 bases between them.